This is a list of T cell receptor beta chains from one sample in a study of CD8+ T cells in alopecia areata. Using immunoSEQ multiplex PCR, the repertoire was profiled, and TCRdb retains in-frame clones only, with some absent. The data show roughly 150,000 clones, with 55% seen just once and about 4.4% held by the top ten. The sequencing input was CD4+ T cells sorted from blood. These receptor sequences come from a human donor in good health. The CDR3 runs from the conserved cysteine through the conserved F or W. Fields, in order: CDR3 DNA, CDR3 protein, CDR3 length, J gene, clone size, V gene, D gene. A D gene is named only where the DNA matches it firmly. Size is stated for part of the rows, as once, few or many counts, or as a class when the clone is expanded.

DNA: TGTGCCAGCAGCCCAGGACAGGGGATGGCTAACACCTTC
CDR3: CASSPGQGMANTF
length: 13
J: TRBJ1-2
size: -
V: TRBV5-6
D: TRBD1

DNA: TGCAGCGCGGGACAGGGGCGTCAGGCGAACTATGGCTACACCTTC
CDR3: CSAGQGRQANYGYTF
length: 15
J: TRBJ1-2
size: -
V: TRBV29-1
D: TRBD1

DNA: TGCGCCAGCAGCCAATACGGGGGGCCGAGCTCCTACAATGAGCAGTTCTTC
CDR3: CASSQYGGPSSYNEQFF
length: 17
J: TRBJ2-1
size: -
V: TRBV5-1
D: -

DNA: TGCAGCGTTGATCGCAGGGCGGAGGGCTACACCTTC
CDR3: CSVDRRAEGYTF
length: 12
J: TRBJ1-2
size: -
V: TRBV29-1
D: -

DNA: TGTGCCAGCAGTCAAACCTACGAGCAGTACTTC
CDR3: CASSQTYEQYF
length: 11
J: TRBJ2-7
size: -
V: TRBV25-1
D: -

DNA: TGCAGCGTACACAGGGGGAACACTGAAGCTTTCTTT
CDR3: CSVHRGNTEAFF
length: 12
J: TRBJ1-1
size: -
V: TRBV29-1
D: TRBD1

DNA: TGTGCCACCAGCAGCGAACCGGGGGCGGGTGAGCAGTTCTTC
CDR3: CATSSEPGAGEQFF
length: 14
J: TRBJ2-1
size: few
V: TRBV15
D: -

DNA: TGTGCCAGCAGTGTTAGCAGGACAGGGAACGAGCAGTACTTC
CDR3: CASSVSRTGNEQYF
length: 14
J: TRBJ2-7
size: -
V: TRBV6-1
D: TRBD1

DNA: TGCAGCGTTGCCTCCAGGGACACCTACGAGCAGTACTTC
CDR3: CSVASRDTYEQYF
length: 13
J: TRBJ2-7
size: -
V: TRBV29-1
D: -

DNA: TGTGCCAGCAGCCAGACGGGTGGGCACTCCTACAATGAGCAGTTCTTC
CDR3: CASSQTGGHSYNEQFF
length: 16
J: TRBJ2-1
size: -
V: TRBV7-9
D: -

DNA: TGTGCCAGCAGTCCGCTCCGCCTCGGGACAGCCACCGGGGAGCTGTTTTTT
CDR3: CASSPLRLGTATGELFF
length: 17
J: TRBJ2-2
size: few
V: TRBV28
D: TRBD1

DNA: TGTGCCAGCAGCCAGGGGCCAATCTCCTACAATGAGCAGTTCTTC
CDR3: CASSQGPISYNEQFF
length: 15
J: TRBJ2-1
size: -
V: TRBV9
D: -

DNA: TGCAGCGGACTAGAGCTTTCGGAGACCCAGTACTTC
CDR3: CSGLELSETQYF
length: 12
J: TRBJ2-5
size: few
V: TRBV29-1
D: -

DNA: TGCGCCAGCAGCTTGTCCCCAGCCCTTCCCACTGAAGCTTTCTTT
CDR3: CASSLSPALPTEAFF
length: 15
J: TRBJ1-1
size: -
V: TRBV5-1
D: -

DNA: TGTGCCAGCTCACCGCTTACAGGGGTTGCAACTAATGAAAAACTGTTTTTT
CDR3: CASSPLTGVATNEKLFF
length: 17
J: TRBJ1-4
size: few
V: TRBV18
D: TRBD1

DNA: TGTGCCAGCAGTGAAGGGCCCGACAGGGGGCGCGAGCAGTACTTC
CDR3: CASSEGPDRGREQYF
length: 15
J: TRBJ2-7
size: few
V: TRBV2
D: TRBD1

DNA: TGTGCCAGCAGCCCCCGGACGGTGAACACTGAAGCTTTCTTT
CDR3: CASSPRTVNTEAFF
length: 14
J: TRBJ1-1
size: few
V: TRBV11-2
D: -

DNA: TGTGCCTGGAGTACAGGGCCGGAGCAGCCCCAGCATTTT
CDR3: CAWSTGPEQPQHF
length: 13
J: TRBJ1-5
size: -
V: TRBV30
D: -

DNA: TGTGCCAGCTGGGGGAAACAGGGGAATGGCTACACCTTC
CDR3: CASWGKQGNGYTF
length: 13
J: TRBJ1-2
size: -
V: TRBV27
D: TRBD1

DNA: TGCGCCAGCAGTAAAGAGATACGAGATACGCAGTATTTT
CDR3: CASSKEIRDTQYF
length: 13
J: TRBJ2-3
size: few
V: TRBV5-1
D: -

DNA: TGTGCCAGCAGCTTAGGCGGGACTAGCGGGAGGTCCTACGAGCAGTACTTC
CDR3: CASSLGGTSGRSYEQYF
length: 17
J: TRBJ2-7
size: few
V: TRBV7-2
D: TRBD2